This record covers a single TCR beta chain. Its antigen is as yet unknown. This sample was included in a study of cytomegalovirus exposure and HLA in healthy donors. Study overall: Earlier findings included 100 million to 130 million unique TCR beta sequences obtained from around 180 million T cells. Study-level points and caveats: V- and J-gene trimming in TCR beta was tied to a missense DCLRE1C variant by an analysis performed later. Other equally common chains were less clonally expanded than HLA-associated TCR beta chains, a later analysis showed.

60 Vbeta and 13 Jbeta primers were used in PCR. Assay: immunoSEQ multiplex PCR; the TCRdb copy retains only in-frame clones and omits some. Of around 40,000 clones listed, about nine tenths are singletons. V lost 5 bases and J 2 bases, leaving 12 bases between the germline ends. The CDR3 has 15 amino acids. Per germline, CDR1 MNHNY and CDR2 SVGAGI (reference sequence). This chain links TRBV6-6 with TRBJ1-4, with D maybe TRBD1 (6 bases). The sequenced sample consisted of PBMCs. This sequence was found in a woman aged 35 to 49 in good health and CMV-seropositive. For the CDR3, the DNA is TGTGCCAGCAGTAGGACCGGACAGACTAATGAAAAACTGTTTTTT. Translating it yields CASSRTGQTNEKLFF.